Each of the 11 T cell receptor beta chains below was sequenced from the same sample in a study of control samples from healthy donors and cancer patients. Here immunoSEQ multiplex PCR was the method, and the copy in TCRdb shows in-frame clones only, minus some. Among 150,000 to 200,000 clones, about nine tenths were seen once, and the ten largest hold approximately 1.5%. Sequenced: blood. The receptors originated from a woman younger than 45 in good health.

The count of this clone is one. The chain employs TRBV5-1 and TRBJ2-1; the D gene could be TRBD1 or TRBD2 (5 bases each). CDR1 is SGHRS, CDR2 YFSETQ, per germline. CDR3 length: 16 residues. The V end lost 0 bases, the J end lost 3 bases, and 13 bases lay between the germline ends. The CDR3 protein is CASSLGWGSDYNEQFF. In DNA, the CDR3 is TGCGCCAGCAGCTTGGGTTGGGGGAGTGACTACAATGAGCAGTTCTTC.

The J gene is TRBJ2-7, the V gene TRBV4-3; 13 bases fit TRBD2. V gave up 0 bases and J gave up 6 bases; unmatched junction bases: 5. The germline V gene encodes CDR1 LGHNA and CDR2 YSLEER. The CDR3 is 16 amino acids. The DNA of the CDR3 is TGCGCCAGCAGCCAAGATCAGGGACTAGCGGGATCCGAGCAGTACTTC. This codes for CASSQDQGLAGSEQYF.

This chain connects TRBV18 to TRBJ1-4; the match to TRBD1 covers 12 bases. Looked up from germline, CDR1 is KGHSH and CDR2 is LQKENI. The V segment lost 3 bases and the J segment 6 bases; nucleotides outside the gene matches: 5. This CDR3 spans 16 amino acids. The CDR3 region is CASSPGTGGAYEKLFF. CDR3 in DNA: TGTGCCAGCTCACCCGGGACAGGGGGCGCCTATGAAAAACTGTTTTTT.

This clone was counted only a few times. Within the sample, other DNA sequences also encode this same CDR3. The rearrangement joins TRBV20-1 to TRBJ1-6; D is unclear. Germline loops: CDR1 DFQATT, CDR2 SNEGSKA (reference sequence). V lost 3 bases to trimming and J lost 8 bases, with 5 bases between them. The CDR3 loop spans 11 amino acids. DNA for the CDR3: TGCAGTGCTAGGGTGGATTCACCCCTCCACTTT. Translating it yields CSARVDSPLHF.

The gene calls are TRBV7-9 and TRBJ2-7; no reliable D call. CDR1 and CDR2 (germline): SEHNR, FQNEAQ (reference sequence). This CDR3 has 14 amino acids. Deletions cut 1 base from V and 0 bases from J, with 7 bases between. The CDR3 region is CASSLGSGSYEQYF. The CDR3 DNA is TGTGCCAGCAGCTTAGGTTCAGGCTCCTACGAGCAGTACTTC.

The chain recombines TRBV6-5 with TRBJ2-3; a weak D match, TRBD2 (5 bases). Germline V gene lookup returns CDR1 MNHEY and CDR2 SVGAGI. The V and J ends lost 0 bases and 2 bases respectively, with 9 bases between them. The CDR3 is 15 residues long. CDR3 bases: TGTGCCAGCAGTTACTCGGTGACTAACACAGATACGCAGTATTTT. This encodes CASSYSVTNTDTQYF.

CDR3 sequence (DNA): TGTGCCACCAGCAGAGATCCGGGGGGCGGCGGGAACTGGGAGACCCAGTACTTC. Its translation: CATSRDPGGGGNWETQYF. The chain employs TRBV15 and TRBJ2-5, with D tentatively TRBD2 (7 bases). The V gene's germline CDR1 is LNHNV and CDR2 YYDKDF (reference sequence). This CDR3 spans 18 amino acids. Between the trimmed V and J ends, which lost 0 bases and 5 bases, there was a span of 22 bases.

This clone came up many times. J is TRBJ1-1 and V is TRBV20-1; 11 nucleotides line up with TRBD1. Germline V CDR1 and CDR2: DFQATT, SNEGSKA (reference sequence). There are 15 residues in the CDR3. V lost 6 bases, J lost 10 bases, and 16 bases stayed unmatched. CDR3 protein: CSASDPGQGEWRAFF. The CDR3 DNA sequence: TGCAGTGCAAGTGACCCGGGACAGGGGGAGTGGAGAGCTTTCTTT.

The rearrangement uses TRBV19 and TRBJ2-7; 9 bases are a match to TRBD1. CDR1 is LNHDA, CDR2 SQIVND, per germline (reference sequence). With V trimmed by 6 bases and J by 1 base, 4 bases remained unmatched. CDR3 length: 14 amino acids. CDR3 in DNA: TGTGCCAGTAGGGAGGACAGGGGATCCTACGAGCAGTACTTC. Amino acids: CASREDRGSYEQYF. Full variable domain (missing parts from reference TRBV19 and TRBJ2-7): DGGITQSPKYLFRKEGQNVTLSCEQNLNHDAMYWYRQDPGQGLRLIYYSQIVNDFQKGDIAEGYSVSREKKESFPLTVTSAQKNPTAFYLCASREDRGSYEQYFGPGTRLTVT.

Comments on this clone: Distinct nucleotide sequences in the sample also encode this CDR3. The chain joins TRBV6-4 to TRBJ2-1; 8 bases map to TRBD2. CDR3 size: 15 residues. Germline V lookup: CDR1 MRHNA, CDR2 SNTAGT. Losses at the gene ends were 5 bases for V and 1 base for J; bases not matched to a gene: 4. This CDR3 is CASSPSGGSYNEQFF. The CDR3 coding sequence is TGTGCCAGCAGTCCCAGCGGGGGTTCCTACAATGAGCAGTTCTTC.

This clone has a single count. The genes are TRBV7-9 and TRBJ2-7, with 7 nucleotides matching TRBD1. Germline CDR1 is SEHNR and CDR2 is FQNEAQ (reference sequence). The length of the CDR3 is 14 residues. After removal of 1 base from V and 7 bases from J, the junction contained 7 bases not matched to a gene. The CDR3 DNA is TGTGCCAGCAGCTTAGTAGGGGGCCCACAGGAGCAGTACTTC. Amino acid sequence: CASSLVGGPQEQYF.